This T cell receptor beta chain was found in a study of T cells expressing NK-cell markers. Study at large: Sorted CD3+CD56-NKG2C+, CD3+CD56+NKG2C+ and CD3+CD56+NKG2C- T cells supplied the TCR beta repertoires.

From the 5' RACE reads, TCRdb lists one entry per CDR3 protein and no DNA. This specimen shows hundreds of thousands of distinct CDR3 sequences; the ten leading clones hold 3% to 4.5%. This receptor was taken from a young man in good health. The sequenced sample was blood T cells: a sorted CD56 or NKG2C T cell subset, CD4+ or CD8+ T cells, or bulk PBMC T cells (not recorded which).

The CDR3 reads CASSYAPAGRDTQYF. The chain employs TRBV6-5 and TRBJ2-3; as DNA is missing, the TRBD1 call by TCRdb cannot be tested. This CDR3 has 15 amino acids. Germline CDR1 is MNHEY and CDR2 is SVGAGI.